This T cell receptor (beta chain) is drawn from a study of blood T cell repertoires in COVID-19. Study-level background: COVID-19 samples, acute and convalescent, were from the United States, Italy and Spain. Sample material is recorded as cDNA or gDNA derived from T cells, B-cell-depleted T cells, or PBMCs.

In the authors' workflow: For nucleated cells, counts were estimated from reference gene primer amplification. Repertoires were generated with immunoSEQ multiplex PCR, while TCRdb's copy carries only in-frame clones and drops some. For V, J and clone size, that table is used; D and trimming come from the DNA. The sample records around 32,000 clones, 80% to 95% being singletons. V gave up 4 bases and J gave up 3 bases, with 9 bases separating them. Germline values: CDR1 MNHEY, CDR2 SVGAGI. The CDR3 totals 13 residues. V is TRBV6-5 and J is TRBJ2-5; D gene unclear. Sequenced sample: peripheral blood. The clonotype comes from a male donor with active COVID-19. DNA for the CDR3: TGTGCCAGCAGTTCCCAGAAGAAAGAGACCCAGTACTTC. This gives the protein CASSSQKKETQYF.